The source of this T cell receptor beta chain is a study of cytomegalovirus exposure and HLA in healthy donors. The study ran its PCR with 60 Vbeta and 13 Jbeta primers. TCRdb keeps only in-frame clones here, not all; method: immunoSEQ multiplex PCR. The sample records about 170,000 clones, about three quarters being singletons. The germline gives CDR1 SGHRS, CDR2 YFSETQ. The CDR3 extends over 14 amino acids. Trimming took off 0 bases at V and 4 bases at J, with 7 bases between the two ends. The sequencing input was PBMCs. The chain is built from TRBV5-1 and TRBJ1-4, with D perhaps TRBD1 (5 bases). The sequence was collected from a girl aged 5-17 years in good health and CMV-seronegative. CDR3 DNA sequence: TGCGCCAGCAGCTTGGGACAGATTAATGAAAAACTGTTTTTT. It encodes CASSLGQINEKLFF.